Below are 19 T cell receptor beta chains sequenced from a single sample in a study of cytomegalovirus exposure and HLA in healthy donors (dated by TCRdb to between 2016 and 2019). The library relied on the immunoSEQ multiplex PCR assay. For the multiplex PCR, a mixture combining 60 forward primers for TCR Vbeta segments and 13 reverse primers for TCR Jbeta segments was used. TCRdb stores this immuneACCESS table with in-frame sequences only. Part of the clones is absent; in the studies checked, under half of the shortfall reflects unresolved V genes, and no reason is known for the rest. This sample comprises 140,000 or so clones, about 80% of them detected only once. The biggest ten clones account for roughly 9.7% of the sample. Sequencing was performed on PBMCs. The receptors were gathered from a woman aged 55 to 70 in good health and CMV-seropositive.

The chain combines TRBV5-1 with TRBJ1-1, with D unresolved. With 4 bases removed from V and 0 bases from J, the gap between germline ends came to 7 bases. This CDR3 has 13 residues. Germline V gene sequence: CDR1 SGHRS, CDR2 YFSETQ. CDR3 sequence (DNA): TGCGCCAGCAGCCTCACATTGAACACTGAAGCTTTCTTT. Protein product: CASSLTLNTEAFF.

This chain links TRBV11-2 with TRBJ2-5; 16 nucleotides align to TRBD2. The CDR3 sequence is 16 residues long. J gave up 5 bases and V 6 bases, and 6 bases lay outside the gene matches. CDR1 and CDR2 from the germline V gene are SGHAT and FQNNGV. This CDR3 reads CASSGTSGRAGETQYF. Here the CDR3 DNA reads TGTGCCAGCAGTGGGACTAGCGGGAGGGCCGGGGAGACCCAGTACTTC.

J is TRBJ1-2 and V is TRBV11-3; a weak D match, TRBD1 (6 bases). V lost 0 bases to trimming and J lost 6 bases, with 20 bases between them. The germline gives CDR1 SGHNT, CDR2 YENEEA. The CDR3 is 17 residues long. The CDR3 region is CASSLDPDSSQGNGYTF. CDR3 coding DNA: TGTGCCAGCAGCTTAGACCCAGACAGTTCCCAGGGGAATGGCTACACCTTC.

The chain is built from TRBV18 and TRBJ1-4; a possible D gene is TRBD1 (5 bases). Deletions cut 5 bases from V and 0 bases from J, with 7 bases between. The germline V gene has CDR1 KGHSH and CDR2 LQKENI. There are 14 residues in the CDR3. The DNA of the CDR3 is TGTGCCAGCTCAAGGACATCAACTAATGAAAAACTGTTTTTT. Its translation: CASSRTSTNEKLFF. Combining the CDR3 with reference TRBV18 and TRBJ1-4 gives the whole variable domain NAGVMQNPRHLVRRRGQEARLRCSPMKGHSHVYWYRQLPEEGLKFMVYLQKENIIDESGMPKERFSAEFPKEGPSILRIQQVVRGDSAAYFCASSRTSTNEKLFFGSGTQLSVL.

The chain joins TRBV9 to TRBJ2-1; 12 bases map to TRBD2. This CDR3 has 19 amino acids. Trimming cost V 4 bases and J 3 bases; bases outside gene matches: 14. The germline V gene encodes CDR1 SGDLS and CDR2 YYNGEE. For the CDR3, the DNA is TGTGCCAGCAGCCCCTCAGGACTAGCGGGAAGTGTGGGCTACAATGAGCAGTTCTTC. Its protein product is CASSPSGLAGSVGYNEQFF.

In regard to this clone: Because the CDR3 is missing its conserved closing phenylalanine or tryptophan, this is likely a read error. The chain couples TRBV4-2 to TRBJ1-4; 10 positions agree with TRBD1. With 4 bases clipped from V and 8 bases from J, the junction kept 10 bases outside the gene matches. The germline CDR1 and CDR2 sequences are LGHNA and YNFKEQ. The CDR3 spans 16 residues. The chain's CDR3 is CASSPSDRGVREKLFV. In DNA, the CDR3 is TGTGCCAGCAGCCCGTCGGACAGGGGGGTTCGAGAAAAACTGTTTGTT.

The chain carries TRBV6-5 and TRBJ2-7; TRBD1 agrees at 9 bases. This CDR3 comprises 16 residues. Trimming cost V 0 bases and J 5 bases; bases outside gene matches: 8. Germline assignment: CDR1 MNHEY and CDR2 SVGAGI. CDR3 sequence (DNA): TGTGCCAGCAGTTACTCCCGGGACAGGGTTACGAACGAGCAGTACTTC. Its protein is CASSYSRDRVTNEQYF.

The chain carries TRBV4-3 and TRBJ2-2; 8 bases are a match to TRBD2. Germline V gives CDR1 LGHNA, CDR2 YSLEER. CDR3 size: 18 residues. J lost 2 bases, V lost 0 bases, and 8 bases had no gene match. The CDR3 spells CASSQEWLAGLNTGELFF. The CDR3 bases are TGCGCCAGCAGCCAAGAATGGCTAGCGGGCCTTAACACCGGGGAGCTGTTTTTT.

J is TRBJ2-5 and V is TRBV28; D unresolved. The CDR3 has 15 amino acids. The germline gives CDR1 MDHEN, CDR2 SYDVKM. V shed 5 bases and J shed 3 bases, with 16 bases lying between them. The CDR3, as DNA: TGTGCCAGCAGTCGAGGCGGCCTTTCCGAAGAGACCCAGTACTTC. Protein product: CASSRGGLSEETQYF.

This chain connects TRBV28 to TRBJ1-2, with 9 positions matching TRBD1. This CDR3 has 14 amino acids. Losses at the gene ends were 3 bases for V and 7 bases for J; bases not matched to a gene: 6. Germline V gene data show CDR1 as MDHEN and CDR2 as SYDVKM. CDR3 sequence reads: CASSFDRGRLGYTF. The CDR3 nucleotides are TGTGCCAGCAGTTTCGACAGGGGGAGGCTTGGCTACACCTTC.

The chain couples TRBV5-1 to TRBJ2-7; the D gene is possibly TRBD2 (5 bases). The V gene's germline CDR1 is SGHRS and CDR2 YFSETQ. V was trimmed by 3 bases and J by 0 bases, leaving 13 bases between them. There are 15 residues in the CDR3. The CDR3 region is CASSSRDLGSYEQYF. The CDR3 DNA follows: TGCGCCAGCAGCTCCCGGGATCTCGGCTCCTACGAGCAGTACTTC.

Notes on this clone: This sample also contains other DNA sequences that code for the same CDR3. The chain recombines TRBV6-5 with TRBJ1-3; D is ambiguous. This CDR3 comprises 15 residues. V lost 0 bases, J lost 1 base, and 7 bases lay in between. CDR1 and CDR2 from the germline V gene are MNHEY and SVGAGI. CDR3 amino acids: CASSYSAGSGNTIYF. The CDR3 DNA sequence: TGTGCCAGCAGTTACTCAGCAGGTTCTGGAAACACCATATATTTT.

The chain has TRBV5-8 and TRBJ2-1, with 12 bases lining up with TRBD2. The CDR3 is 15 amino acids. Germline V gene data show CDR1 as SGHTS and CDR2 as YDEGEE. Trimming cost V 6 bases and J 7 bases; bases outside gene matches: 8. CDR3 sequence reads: CASTGRLAGVNEQFF. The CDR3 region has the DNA TGTGCCAGCACGGGAAGACTAGCGGGAGTAAATGAGCAGTTCTTC. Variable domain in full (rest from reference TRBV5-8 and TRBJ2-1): EAGVTQSPTHLIKTRGQQATLRCSPISGHTSVYWYQQALGLGLQFLLWYDEGEERNRGNFPPRFSGRQFPNYSSELNVNALELEDSALYLCASTGRLAGVNEQFFGPGTRLTVL.

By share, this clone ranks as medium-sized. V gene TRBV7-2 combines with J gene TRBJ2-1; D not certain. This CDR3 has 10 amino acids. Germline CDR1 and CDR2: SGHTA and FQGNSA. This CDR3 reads CAIDYNEQFF. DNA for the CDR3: TGTGCTATAGACTACAATGAGCAGTTCTTC.

The CDR3 region is CSVIAGASTDTQYF. CDR3 coding DNA: TGCAGCGTTATAGCGGGTGCTAGCACAGATACGCAGTATTTT. V and J are TRBV29-1 and TRBJ2-3, with 7 bases lining up with TRBD2. The V segment lost 5 bases and the J segment 0 bases; nucleotides outside the gene matches: 5. Germline lookup yields CDR1 SQVTM and CDR2 ANQGSEA. CDR3 length: 14 amino acids.

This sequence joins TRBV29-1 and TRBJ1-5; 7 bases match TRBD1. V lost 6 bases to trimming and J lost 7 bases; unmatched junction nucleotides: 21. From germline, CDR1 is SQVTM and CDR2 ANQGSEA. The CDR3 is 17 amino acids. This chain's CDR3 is CSVSRDSLPLGIQPQHF. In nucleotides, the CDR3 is TGCAGCGTATCAAGGGACAGCCTCCCCCTGGGGATACAGCCCCAGCATTTT.

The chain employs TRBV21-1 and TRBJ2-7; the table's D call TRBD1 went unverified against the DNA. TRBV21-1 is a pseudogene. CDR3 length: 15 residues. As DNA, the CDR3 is TGTGCCAGCAGCCCCCGGGACAGACTTACCTACGAGCAGTACTTC. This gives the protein CASSPRDRLTYEQYF.

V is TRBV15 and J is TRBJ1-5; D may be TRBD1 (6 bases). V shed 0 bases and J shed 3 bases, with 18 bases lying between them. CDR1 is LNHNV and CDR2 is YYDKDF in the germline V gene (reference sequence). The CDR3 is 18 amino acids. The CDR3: CATSRDVWGGASNQPQHF. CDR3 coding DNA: TGTGCCACCAGCAGAGACGTTTGGGGGGGCGCCTCCAATCAGCCCCAGCATTTT.

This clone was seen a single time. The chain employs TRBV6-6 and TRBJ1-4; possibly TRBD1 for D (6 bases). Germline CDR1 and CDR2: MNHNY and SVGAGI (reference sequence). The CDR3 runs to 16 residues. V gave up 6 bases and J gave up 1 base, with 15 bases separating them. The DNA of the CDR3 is TGTGCCAGCAGCTCATTCCAGGGGAGAACTAATGAAAAACTGTTTTTT. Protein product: CASSSFQGRTNEKLFF.